This T cell receptor (beta chain) originates from a study of shared clonotypes between healthy human individuals. This CDR3 is built from 16 residues. Trimming cost V 5 bases and J 1 base; bases outside gene matches: 8. Germline assignment: CDR1 SGHAT and CDR2 FQNNGV. Study conclusions and caveats: Expectations were that clonotype sharing among donors would be affected by sequencing depth.

Remarks on this clone: What it recognizes is unknown.

Here immunoSEQ multiplex PCR was the method, and the copy in TCRdb shows in-frame clones only, minus some. Among 1.4 million or so clones listed, 98% to 99% were seen once. This clonotype was obtained from a man aged 30 to 39 in good health. The material sequenced was naive CD4+ T cells sorted from blood. Subset in this sample: CD45RA+ positively selected. The rearrangement joins TRBV11-2 to TRBJ2-3, with 8 bases that match TRBD2. Written as DNA, the CDR3 is TGTGCCAGCAGCCCACACGGGAGGGCCGGCACAGATACGCAGTATTTT. It yields the protein CASSPHGRAGTDTQYF.